These 19 T cell receptor beta chains were sequenced from one sample in a study of T cell changes during pregnancy in multiple sclerosis. The repertoire was sequenced with immunoSEQ multiplex PCR; TCRdb's copy has only in-frame clones and lacks some. In the table there are tens of thousands of clones, about 91% of which are singletons. The specimen was CD4+ T cells from peripheral blood mononuclear cells, collected before pregnancy. The source is a female donor with multiple sclerosis, enrolled in a pregnancy study.

This clone was seen a handful of times. The V call is TRBV19, the J call TRBJ1-2, with 10 nucleotides matching TRBD1. Germline trimming cut 3 bases from V and 6 bases from J; bases unmatched to any gene: 4. Germline V CDR1 and CDR2: LNHDA, SQIVND (reference sequence). The CDR3 extends over 14 amino acids. CDR3 region: CASSIRTGGNGYTF. CDR3 sequence (DNA): TGTGCCAGTAGTATCCGGACAGGGGGAAATGGCTACACCTTC.

V and J are TRBV19 and TRBJ2-5, with 8 bases aligning to TRBD1. J was trimmed by 1 base and V by 5 bases; bases with no gene match: 9. Germline CDR1 reads LNHDA; CDR2 reads SQIVND (reference sequence). The CDR3 totals 16 residues. The CDR3, as DNA: TGTGCCAGTAGTTACACGACAGGGGCTCCCCAAGAGACCCAGTACTTC. Its protein is CASSYTTGAPQETQYF.

The chain recombines TRBV7-8 with TRBJ1-2, with 7 positions matching TRBD1. Germline trimming cut 4 bases from V and 5 bases from J; bases unmatched to any gene: 7. The germline CDR1 and CDR2 sequences are SGHVS and FQNEAQ. This CDR3 is 14 amino acids long. The CDR3 protein is CASSSRDSSYGYTF. In DNA form, the CDR3 reads TGTGCCAGCAGCTCAAGGGACAGCTCATATGGCTACACCTTC.

The genes are TRBV29-1 and TRBJ2-7, with 7 bases fitting TRBD1. The CDR3 consists of 14 residues. V dropped 5 bases and J dropped 1; count of bases not matched to a gene: 8. Germline V CDR1 and CDR2: SQVTM, ANQGSEA. The CDR3 sequence: CSVHDRARSYEQYF. The CDR3, as DNA: TGCAGCGTTCACGACAGGGCTCGATCCTACGAGCAGTACTTC.

The chain employs TRBV6-1 and TRBJ1-3; possibly TRBD1 for D (5 bases). Germline V gene lookup returns CDR1 MNHNS and CDR2 SASEGT. The CDR3 totals 14 residues. V lost 8 bases and J 3 bases, leaving 14 bases between the germline ends. The DNA for the CDR3 is TGTGCCAGCGAGGTACAGGTATTTGGAAACACCATATATTTT. As protein: CASEVQVFGNTIYF.

The chain recombines TRBV4-3 with TRBJ1-2; tentatively, D is TRBD1 (5 bases). Trimming removed 6 bases at V and 3 bases at J, with 8 bases between. Germline V CDR1 and CDR2: LGHNA, YSLEER. This CDR3 comprises 12 residues. CDR3 loop: CASRAGDYGYTF. The CDR3 DNA reads TGCGCCAGCAGGGCGGGGGACTATGGCTACACCTTC.

This clone was observed a few times. This CDR3 reads CAEGAGSSTGELFF. CDR3 coding DNA: TGTGCCGAAGGGGCGGGGTCCAGCACCGGGGAGCTGTTTTTT. The rearrangement uses TRBV30 and TRBJ2-2; a possible D gene is TRBD2 (6 bases). CDR1 is GTSNPN, CDR2 SVGIG, per germline (reference sequence). There are 14 residues in the CDR3. Deletions cut 8 bases from V and 4 bases from J, with 17 bases between.

The J gene is TRBJ1-1, the V gene TRBV5-4; TRBD1 agrees at 7 bases. After removal of 1 base from V and 1 base from J, the junction contained 10 bases not matched to a gene. The germline gives CDR1 SGHNT, CDR2 YYREEE (reference sequence). CDR3 length equals 17 residues. This chain's CDR3 is CASSLIRGVLKNTEAFF. CDR3 in DNA: TGTGCCAGCAGCTTGATCAGGGGGGTATTAAAGAACACTGAAGCTTTCTTT.

A note on this clone: One junction end does not reproduce the germline sequence, and a read error may be involved. The V call is TRBV28, the J call TRBJ2-1; the match to TRBD2 covers 12 bases. Germline V gives CDR1 MDHEN, CDR2 SYDVKM. This CDR3 has 15 residues. As DNA, the CDR3 is TGTGCCAGCAGTCTATGGCTAGCGGGAGGGGATGAGCAGTTCTTC. This encodes CASSLWLAGGDEQFF.

This sequence joins TRBV7-9 and TRBJ2-7; 9 nucleotides align to TRBD1. CDR3 size: 16 residues. Germline V gives CDR1 SEHNR, CDR2 FQNEAQ (reference sequence). The V segment lost 2 bases and the J segment 2 bases; nucleotides outside the gene matches: 7. CDR3 coding DNA: TGTGCCAGCAGCTTACTGGCCGGGACAGGGCCCTACGAGCAGTACTTC. It is translated as CASSLLAGTGPYEQYF.

The genes are TRBV5-1 and TRBJ2-1; TRBD2 matches 9 bases. Germline V gene sequence: CDR1 SGHRS, CDR2 YFSETQ. The CDR3 length is 16 residues. The V segment lost 4 bases and the J segment 5 bases; nucleotides outside the gene matches: 10. This chain's CDR3 is CASSATLAGLNNEQFF. The CDR3 DNA sequence: TGCGCCAGCAGCGCAACTCTAGCGGGGCTCAACAATGAGCAGTTCTTC.

The chain couples TRBV4-3 to TRBJ1-2; 8 bases line up with TRBD1. V shed 1 base, J shed 7 bases, and the junction held 5 bases outside the gene matches. The CDR3 runs 14 residues. Germline loops: CDR1 LGHNA, CDR2 YSLEER. This chain's CDR3 is CASSQVQGVSGYTF. The CDR3 coding sequence is TGCGCCAGCAGCCAAGTACAGGGGGTTAGTGGCTACACCTTC.

The DNA for the CDR3 is TGTGCCAGCGAGGGACAGGGATATCAGCCCCAGCATTTT. Protein sequence: CASEGQGYQPQHF. The chain recombines TRBV6-1 with TRBJ1-5, with 9 bases fitting TRBD1. CDR3 size: 13 residues. V lost 8 bases to trimming and J lost 5 bases; unmatched junction nucleotides: 4. Germline V gene data show CDR1 as MNHNS and CDR2 as SASEGT.

The chain has TRBV19 and TRBJ2-1, with D possibly being TRBD1 (6 bases). This CDR3 is built from 14 residues. Trimming cost V 7 bases and J 6 bases, with 16 bases left between them. Per germline, CDR1 LNHDA and CDR2 SQIVND (reference sequence). CDR3 protein: CASTQGLFGNEQFF. The CDR3 nucleotides are TGTGCCAGTACACAGGGCCTATTTGGCAATGAGCAGTTCTTC.

The V call is TRBV5-1, the J call TRBJ1-1; 9 bases match TRBD1. CDR3 size: 14 residues. Germline V gene data show CDR1 as SGHRS and CDR2 as YFSETQ. V was clipped by 4 bases and J by 7 bases; unmatched bases: 8. CDR3 loop: CASSKTGQGIEAFF. Here the CDR3 DNA reads TGCGCCAGCAGCAAAACGGGACAGGGTATTGAAGCTTTCTTT.

This chain joins TRBV14 and TRBJ2-1; 11 bases map to TRBD2. V lost 4 bases, J lost 3 bases, and 5 bases stayed unmatched. CDR1 is SGHDN and CDR2 is FVKESK in the germline V gene. The CDR3 runs 16 residues. CDR3 region: CASSLLTSGIYNEQFF. The CDR3 DNA is TGTGCCAGCAGCCTATTGACTAGCGGGATCTACAATGAGCAGTTCTTC.

The V gene is TRBV11-3, the J gene TRBJ2-2, with D perhaps TRBD1 (5 bases). In germline, CDR1 is SGHNT, CDR2 YENEEA. Trimming cost V 5 bases and J 5 bases, with 9 bases left between them. CDR3 size: 13 residues. CDR3 sequence reads: CASSHRQTGELFF. The DNA of the CDR3 is TGTGCCAGCAGCCACAGGCAAACCGGGGAGCTGTTTTTT.

The J gene is TRBJ2-7, the V gene TRBV14; 11 bases align to TRBD1. Looked up from germline, CDR1 is SGHDN and CDR2 is FVKESK. V was clipped by 4 bases and J by 3 bases; unmatched bases: 5. This CDR3 is 15 amino acids long. In DNA form, the CDR3 reads TGTGCCAGCAGCCTCTTGGGGACAGGGGGCTACGAGCAGTACTTC. Amino acid sequence: CASSLLGTGGYEQYF.

The genes are TRBV29-1 and TRBJ2-5, with TRBD2 matching 11 bases. CDR1 SQVTM and CDR2 ANQGSEA come from the germline V gene. Germline trimming cut 7 bases from V and 8 bases from J; bases unmatched to any gene: 6. CDR3 length: 12 amino acids. CDR3 sequence: CSGRLAGGTQYF. For the CDR3, the DNA is TGCAGCGGGAGGCTAGCGGGAGGAACCCAGTACTTC.